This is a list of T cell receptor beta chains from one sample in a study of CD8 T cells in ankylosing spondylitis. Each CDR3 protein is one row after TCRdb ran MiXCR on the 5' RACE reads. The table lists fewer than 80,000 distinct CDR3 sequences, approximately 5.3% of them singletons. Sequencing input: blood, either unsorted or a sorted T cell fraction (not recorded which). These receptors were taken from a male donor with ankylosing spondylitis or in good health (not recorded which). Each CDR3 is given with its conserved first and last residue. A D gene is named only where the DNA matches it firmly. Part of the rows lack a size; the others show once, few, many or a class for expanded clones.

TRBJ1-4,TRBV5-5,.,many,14,CASGSQGFNEKLFF,TGTGCCAGCGGTTCCCAGGGATTTAATGAAAAACTGTTTTTT
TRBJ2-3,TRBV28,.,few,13,CASSWGGQDTQYF,TGTGCCAGCAGTTGGGGGGGCCAAGATACGCAGTATTTT
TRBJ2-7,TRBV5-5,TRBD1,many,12,CASSWTGSEQYF,TGTGCCAGCAGCTGGACAGGGAGCGAGCAGTACTTC
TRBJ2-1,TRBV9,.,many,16,CASSAKRVPTANEQFF,TGTGCCAGCAGCGCCAAGCGGGTCCCCACGGCCAATGAGCAGTTCTTC
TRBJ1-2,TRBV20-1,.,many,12,CIRGKPNYGYTF,TGCATTCGGGGGAAACCTAACTATGGCTACACCTTC
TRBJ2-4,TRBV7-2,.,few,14,CASSLAGDLNIQYF,TGTGCCAGCAGCCTCGCTGGGGACCTAAACATTCAGTACTTC
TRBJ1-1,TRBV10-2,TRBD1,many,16,CASSEPGQGAGAEAFF,TGCGCCAGCAGTGAGCCGGGACAGGGGGCGGGCGCTGAAGCTTTCTTT
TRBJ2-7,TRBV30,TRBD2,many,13,CAWRLAASYEQYF,TGTGCCTGGAGACTAGCGGCTTCCTACGAGCAGTACTTC
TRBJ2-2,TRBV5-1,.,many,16,CASSLGQALGTGELFF,TGCGCCAGCAGCTTGGGACAGGCCTTGGGCACCGGGGAGCTGTTTTTT
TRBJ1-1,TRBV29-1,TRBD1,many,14,CSVRDREPVAEAFF,TGCAGCGTCCGGGACAGGGAACCTGTTGCTGAAGCTTTCTTT
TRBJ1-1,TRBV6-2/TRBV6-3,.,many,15,CASSYLTQGKVEAFF,TGTGCCAGCAGTTATCTTACGCAGGGAAAGGTCGAAGCTTTCTTT
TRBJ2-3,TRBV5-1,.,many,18,CASSHKGPRDRVADTQYF,TGCGCCAGCAGCCATAAAGGACCCAGGGACCGGGTAGCAGATACGCAGTATTTT
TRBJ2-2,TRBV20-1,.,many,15,CSARITGKNTGELFF,TGCAGTGCTAGGATCACAGGGAAGAACACCGGGGAGCTGTTTTTT
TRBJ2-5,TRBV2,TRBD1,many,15,CASSFPGTATNTQYF,TGTGCCAGCAGTTTTCCCGGGACAGCGACGAATACCCAGTACTTC
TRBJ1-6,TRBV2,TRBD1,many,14,CASRADRGLSPLHF,TGTGCCAGCAGGGCGGACAGGGGGCTTTCACCCCTCCACTTT
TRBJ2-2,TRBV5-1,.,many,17,CASSTDRGFMNTGELFF,TGCGCCAGCAGCACCGACCGGGGTTTTATGAACACCGGGGAGCTGTTTTTT
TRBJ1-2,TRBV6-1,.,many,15,CASSEGSSAALGYTF,TGTGCCAGCAGTGAAGGATCTAGCGCTGCCCTTGGCTACACCTTC
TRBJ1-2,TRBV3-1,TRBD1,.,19,CACCQQGRNRGFVDYGYTF,TGTGCCTGCTGCCAGCAAGGCAGGAACAGGGGGTTTGTAGACTATGGCTACACCTTC
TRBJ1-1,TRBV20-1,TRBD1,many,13,CSASTGGITEAFF,TGCAGTGCTAGTACAGGGGGCATTACTGAAGCTTTCTTT
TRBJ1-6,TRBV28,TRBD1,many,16,CASSSPMDRGDSPLHF,TGTGCCAGCAGTTCGCCAATGGACAGGGGCGATTCACCCCTCCACTTT
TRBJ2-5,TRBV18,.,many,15,CASSPATGVQETQYF,TGTGCCAGCTCCCCCGCGACAGGAGTCCAAGAGACCCAGTACTTC
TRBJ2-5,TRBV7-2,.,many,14,CASSLDRAEETQYF,TGTGCCAGCAGCTTAGATCGGGCAGAAGAGACCCAGTACTTC
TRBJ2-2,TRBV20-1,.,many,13,CSATGQGTGELFF,TGCAGTGCAACTGGTCAGGGCACCGGGGAGCTGTTTTTT
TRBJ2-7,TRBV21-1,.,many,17,CASSTPVRKGVSYEQYF,TGTGCCAGCAGCACCCCAGTGAGAAAAGGGGTTAGCTACGAGCAGTACTTC
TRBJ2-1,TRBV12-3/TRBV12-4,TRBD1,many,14,CASNPGTGGGEQFF,TGTGCCAGCAACCCCGGGACAGGGGGCGGTGAGCAGTTCTTC
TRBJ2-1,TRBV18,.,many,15,CASSNQGVRGYEQFF,TGTGCCAGCTCCAATCAAGGGGTCCGGGGGTATGAGCAGTTCTTC
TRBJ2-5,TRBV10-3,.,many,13,CAIRDSLEETQYF,TGTGCCATCAGGGACAGCTTAGAAGAGACCCAGTACTTC
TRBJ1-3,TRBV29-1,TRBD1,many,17,CSVEDWTGGNSGNTIYF,TGCAGCGTTGAAGATTGGACAGGAGGAAACTCTGGAAACACCATATATTTT
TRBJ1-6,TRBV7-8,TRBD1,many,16,CASSSDRVLDNSPLHF,TGTGCCAGCAGCTCTGACAGGGTATTAGATAATTCACCCCTCCACTTT
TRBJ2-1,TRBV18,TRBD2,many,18,CASSQFPAGGSSYNEQFF,TGTGCCAGCTCACAATTTCCAGCGGGGGGGAGCTCCTACAATGAGCAGTTCTTC
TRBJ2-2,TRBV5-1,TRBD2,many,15,CASSGTSGGSGELFF,TGCGCCAGCAGCGGAACTAGCGGGGGCTCCGGGGAGCTGTTTTTT
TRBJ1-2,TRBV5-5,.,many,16,CASSLGENTNPYGYTF,TGTGCCAGCAGCTTGGGGGAGAACACCAACCCCTATGGCTACACCTTC
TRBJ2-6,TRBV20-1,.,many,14,CSVGLLGGANVLTF,TGCAGTGTAGGTCTCTTGGGTGGGGCCAACGTCCTGACTTTC
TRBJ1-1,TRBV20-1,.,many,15,CSAPRGSTGGTEAFF,TGCAGTGCGCCTCGGGGGAGCACAGGAGGCACTGAAGCTTTCTTT
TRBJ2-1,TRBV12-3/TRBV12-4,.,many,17,CASSFLSSTKRCNEQFF,TGTGCCAGCAGTTTCCTTTCCAGCACCAAGCGATGCAATGAGCAGTTCTTC
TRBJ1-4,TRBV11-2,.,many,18,CASSLDKRAEGINEKLFF,TGTGCCAGCAGCTTAGATAAAAGGGCGGAGGGAATAAATGAAAAACTGTTTTTT
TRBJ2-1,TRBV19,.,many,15,CASSVTGNLGNEQFF,TGTGCCAGTAGCGTGACAGGTAATTTGGGCAATGAGCAGTTCTTC
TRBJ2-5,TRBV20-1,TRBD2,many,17,CSAPNTAGGAFKETQYF,TGCAGTGCCCCCAATACGGCGGGGGGAGCGTTCAAAGAGACCCAGTACTTC
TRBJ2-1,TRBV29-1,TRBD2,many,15,CSVAGTSGGGVEQFF,TGCAGCGTTGCCGGGACTAGCGGGGGGGGTGTTGAGCAGTTCTTC
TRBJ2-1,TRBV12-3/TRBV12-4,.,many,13,CASTLTGNNEQFF,TGTGCCAGCACCTTGACAGGCAACAATGAGCAGTTCTTC
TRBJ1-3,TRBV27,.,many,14,CASGRGALGNTIYF,TGTGCCAGCGGTCGGGGGGCCCTGGGAAACACCATATATTTT
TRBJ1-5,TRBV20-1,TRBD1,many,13,CSARGQGYQPQHF,TGCAGTGCTCGGGGACAGGGGTATCAGCCCCAGCATTTT
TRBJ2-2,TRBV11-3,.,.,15,CAGSPRGTNNGELFF,TGTGCCGGCAGCCCACGAGGGACCAACAACGGGGAGCTGTTTTTT
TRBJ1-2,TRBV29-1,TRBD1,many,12,CSAIQGAYGYTF,TGCAGCGCGATCCAGGGGGCCTATGGCTACACCTTC
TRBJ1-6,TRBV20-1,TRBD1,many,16,CSARVTGGAYNSPLHF,TGCAGTGCTAGAGTGACAGGGGGCGCCTATAATTCACCCCTCCACTTT
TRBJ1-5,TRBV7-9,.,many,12,CASGGRESPQHF,TGTGCCAGCGGAGGCCGGGAATCACCCCAGCATTTT
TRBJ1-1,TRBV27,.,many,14,CASRSGTKGTEAFF,TGTGCCAGCCGCAGTGGGACCAAAGGTACTGAAGCTTTCTTT
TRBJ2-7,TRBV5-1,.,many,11,CASSTFYEQYF,TGCGCCAGCAGCACCTTCTACGAGCAGTACTTC
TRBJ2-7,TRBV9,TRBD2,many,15,CASSRSGVLSYEQYF,TGTGCCAGCAGCCGTAGCGGGGTTCTCTCCTACGAGCAGTACTTC
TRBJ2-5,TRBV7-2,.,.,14,CAGSQDRSQETQYF,TGTGCCGGCAGTCAGGACCGAAGCCAAGAGACCCAGTACTTC
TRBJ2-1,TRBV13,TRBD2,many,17,CASSSILAPSSYNEQFF,TGTGCCAGCAGCTCGATACTAGCGCCTAGCTCCTACAATGAGCAGTTCTTC
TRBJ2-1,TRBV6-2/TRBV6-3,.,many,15,CASSYLGNSYNEQFF,TGTGCCAGCAGTTACCTAGGAAACTCCTACAATGAGCAGTTCTTC
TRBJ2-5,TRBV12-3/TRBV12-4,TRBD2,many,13,CASRGGRQETQYF,TGTGCCAGCAGGGGGGGGAGACAAGAGACCCAGTACTTC
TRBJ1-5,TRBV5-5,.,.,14,CASGPGQGAGAQHF,TGTGCCAGCGGCCCTGGGCAGGGCGCGGGGGCCCAGCATTTT
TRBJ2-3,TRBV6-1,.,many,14,CATRRPWSADTQYF,TGTGCCACCCGCCGACCGTGGTCAGCAGATACGCAGTATTTT
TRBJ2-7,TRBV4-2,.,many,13,CASSQEIVYEQYF,TGTGCCAGCAGCCAAGAAATAGTCTACGAGCAGTACTTC
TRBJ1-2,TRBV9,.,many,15,CASSVRDGDNYGYTF,TGTGCCAGCAGCGTCCGGGACGGTGATAACTATGGCTACACCTTC